These T cell receptor beta chains were read from a single sample in a study of T cells after yellow fever vaccination. MiXCR was run by TCRdb on the 5' RACE reads, yielding one entry per CDR3 protein. The sample lists a few hundred thousand distinct CDR3 sequences, about 9.5% occurring once. Source: PBMCs, taken on the day of the first yellow fever vaccination. The origin of the receptors is a man aged 18 to 30 who received the YFV17D yellow fever vaccine. Both conserved end residues are part of each CDR3. The D gene is left open where the match is weak. Some rows have no size entry. The others give once, few or many, or a class for an expanded clone.

j_gene	v_gene	abundance	d_gene	CDR3nt	CDR3aa
TRBJ2-3	TRBV5-1	many	.	TGCGCCAGCAGCGGACAGAGCACAGATACGCAGTATTTT	CASSGQSTDTQYF
TRBJ2-3	TRBV20-1	few	TRBD2	TGCAGTGCTAGGCGGACTAGCGGGGGGGATACGCAGTATTTT	CSARRTSGGDTQYF
TRBJ1-5	TRBV6-6	.	.	TGTGCCAGCAGGACCCCTCCACAAGGGCCTCAGCATTTT	CASRTPPQGPQHF
TRBJ2-3	TRBV4-2	few	TRBD2	TGTGCCAGCAGCTCATCCCCAGCGGGGGGCAGCACAGATACGCAGTATTTT	CASSSSPAGGSTDTQYF
TRBJ1-2	TRBV6-1	.	.	TGTGCCAGCAGCGTCTCAGGGAACTATGGCTACACCTTC	CASSVSGNYGYTF
TRBJ1-5	TRBV19	few	TRBD1	TGTGCCAGTAGTATTGGGGACAGGAATCAGCCCCAGCATTTT	CASSIGDRNQPQHF
TRBJ1-4	TRBV7-2	many	TRBD1	TGTGCCAGCAGCTTAGCGGCAGGGGGCGTAATATATGAAAAACTGTTTTTT	CASSLAAGGVIYEKLFF
TRBJ2-1	TRBV5-4	.	TRBD1	TGTGCCAGCAGCTCAAAACAGGGGGCCGATGAGCAGTTCTTC	CASSSKQGADEQFF
TRBJ1-1	TRBV5-1	few	.	TGCGCCAGCAGCTTGGCAGCAGCCATGAACACTGAAGCTTTCTTT	CASSLAAAMNTEAFF
TRBJ2-2	TRBV3-1	.	.	TGTGCCAGCAGCCAAGGTAGCGGAAACACCGGGGAGCTGTTTTTT	CASSQGSGNTGELFF
TRBJ2-1	TRBV15	many	.	TGTGCCACCAGGTCCAGCGGGTCCTACAATGAGCAGTTCTTC	CATRSSGSYNEQFF
TRBJ1-2	TRBV29-1	many	.	TGCAGCGTTGATTGGGGGGGTTCCAACTATGGCTACACCTTC	CSVDWGGSNYGYTF
TRBJ1-2	TRBV20-1	.	TRBD1	TGCAGCGCCATTCCGGGACAGGGGGAAATTTACACCTTC	CSAIPGQGEIYTF
TRBJ2-4	TRBV5-4	.	.	TGTGCCAGCAGCTTGGGTTCCGCGGGTGAGGCCAAAAACATTCAGTACTTC	CASSLGSAGEAKNIQYF
TRBJ2-7	TRBV7-3	few	TRBD2	TGTGCCAGCAGCCCCGGACTAGCATCCCACGAGCAGTACTTC	CASSPGLASHEQYF
TRBJ2-1	TRBV6-1	few	.	TGTGCCAGCAGTCCTCGGCGGGGAGCCAATGAGCAGTTCTTC	CASSPRRGANEQFF
TRBJ2-3	TRBV12-3/TRBV12-4	few	.	TGTGCCAGCAGCCCGTTGGGGTCTAGCACAGATACGCAGTATTTT	CASSPLGSSTDTQYF
TRBJ1-5	TRBV6-1	few	.	TGTGCCAGCACCCCGGGAAGTAGCTATAGCAATCAGCCCCAGCATTTT	CASTPGSSYSNQPQHF
TRBJ2-1	TRBV9	few	TRBD2	TGTGCCAGCAGCGAGGGACTAGCGGACTACAATGACGAGTTCTTC	CASSEGLADYNDEFF
TRBJ2-5	TRBV14	.	TRBD1	TGTGCCAGCAGCCCTCCGGGACAGGGTTTGGGAAAGACCCAGTACTTC	CASSPPGQGLGKTQYF
TRBJ2-5	TRBV5-1	.	TRBD2	TGCGCCAGCAGCTGGCGACTAGCGGGGGGCCAAGAGACCCAGTACTTC	CASSWRLAGGQETQYF
TRBJ1-1	TRBV7-2	.	TRBD1	TGTGCCAGCAGACCAGGACAGGGGCCCACTGAAGCTTTCTTT	CASRPGQGPTEAFF
TRBJ2-2	TRBV6-4	few	TRBD1	TGTGCCAGCAGTGACCGACAGGGTTCCACCGGGGAGCTGTTTTTT	CASSDRQGSTGELFF
TRBJ1-1	TRBV30	.	.	TGTGCCTGGAATTTCGGGGGCGAACCTTTCTTT	CAWNFGGEPFF
TRBJ2-3	TRBV5-1	few	TRBD1	TGCGCCAGCAGCTTGGCCGGGCAGGGGGCCACAGATACGCAGTATTTT	CASSLAGQGATDTQYF
TRBJ2-2	TRBV20-1	few	.	TGCAGTGCTAGCGGGGGCAACACCGGGGAGCTGTTTTTT	CSASGGNTGELFF
TRBJ1-1	TRBV12-3/TRBV12-4	.	.	TGTGCCAGCTTGTTGCTTCCCGGGGCTGAAGCTTTCTTT	CASLLLPGAEAFF
TRBJ2-7	TRBV5-1	.	.	TGCGCCAGCAGCTGGGCGTCGGGGGGCTTTGCCTACGAGCAGTACTTC	CASSWASGGFAYEQYF